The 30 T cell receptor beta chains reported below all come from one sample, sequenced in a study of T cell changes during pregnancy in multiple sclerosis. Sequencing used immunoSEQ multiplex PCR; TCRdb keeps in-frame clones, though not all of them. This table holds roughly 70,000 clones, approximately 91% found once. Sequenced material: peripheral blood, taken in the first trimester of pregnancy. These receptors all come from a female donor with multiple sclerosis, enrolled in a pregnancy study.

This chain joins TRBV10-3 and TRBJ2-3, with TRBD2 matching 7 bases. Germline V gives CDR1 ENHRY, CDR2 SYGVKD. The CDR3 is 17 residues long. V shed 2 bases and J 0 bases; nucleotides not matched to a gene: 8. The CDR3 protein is CAISEGRSGASTDTQYF. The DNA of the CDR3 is TGTGCCATCAGTGAGGGAAGGAGCGGGGCTAGCACAGATACGCAGTATTTT.

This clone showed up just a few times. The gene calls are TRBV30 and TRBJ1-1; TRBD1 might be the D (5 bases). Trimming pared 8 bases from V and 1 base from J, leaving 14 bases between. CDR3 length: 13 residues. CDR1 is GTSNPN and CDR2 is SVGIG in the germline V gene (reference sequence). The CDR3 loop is CALLGLTNTEAFF. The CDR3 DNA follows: TGTGCCCTCCTGGGACTGACGAACACTGAAGCTTTCTTT.

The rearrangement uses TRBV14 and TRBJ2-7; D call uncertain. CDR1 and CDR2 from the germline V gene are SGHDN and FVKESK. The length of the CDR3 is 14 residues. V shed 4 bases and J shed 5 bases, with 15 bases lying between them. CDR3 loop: CASSPLHWRNEQYF. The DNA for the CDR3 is TGTGCCAGCAGCCCGCTCCACTGGCGGAACGAGCAGTACTTC.

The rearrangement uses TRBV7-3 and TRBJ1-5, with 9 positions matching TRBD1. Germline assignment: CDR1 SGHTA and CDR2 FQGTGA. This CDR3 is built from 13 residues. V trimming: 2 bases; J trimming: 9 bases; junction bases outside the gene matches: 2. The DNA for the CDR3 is TGTGCCAGCAGCTTAGACAGGGGGGCGCCCCAGCATTTT. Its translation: CASSLDRGAPQHF.

In nucleotides, the CDR3 is TGTGCCAGCTCCCAGGGTAACTATGGCTACACCTTC. Translation: CASSQGNYGYTF. The J gene is TRBJ1-2, the V gene TRBV6-1; D possibly corresponds to TRBD1 (5 bases). V lost 8 bases and J 1 base, leaving 8 bases between the germline ends. The germline CDR1 and CDR2 sequences are MNHNS and SASEGT. The CDR3 runs 12 residues.

The CDR3 DNA is TGTGCCAGCAGCAGTGGGACAGGGTTAAGGTATGGCTACACCTTC. Translated: CASSSGTGLRYGYTF. V and J are TRBV21-1 and TRBJ1-2; the D call TRBD1 from the table was never checked on the DNA. TRBV21-1 represents a pseudogene. The CDR3 has 15 amino acids.

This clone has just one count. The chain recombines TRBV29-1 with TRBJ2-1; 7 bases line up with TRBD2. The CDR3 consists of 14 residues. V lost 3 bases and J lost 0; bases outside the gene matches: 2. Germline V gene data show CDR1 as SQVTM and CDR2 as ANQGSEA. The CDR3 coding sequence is TGCAGCGTTGAGGGCGGGAGCTCCTACAATGAGCAGTTCTTC. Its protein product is CSVEGGSSYNEQFF.

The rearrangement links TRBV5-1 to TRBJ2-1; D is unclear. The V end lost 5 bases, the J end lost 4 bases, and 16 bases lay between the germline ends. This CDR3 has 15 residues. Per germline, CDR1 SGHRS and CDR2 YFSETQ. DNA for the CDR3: TGCGCCAGCAGGAGCCCCGGAAGCGAGTACAATGAGCAGTTCTTC. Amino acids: CASRSPGSEYNEQFF. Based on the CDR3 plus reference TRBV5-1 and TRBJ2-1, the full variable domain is KAGVTQTPRYLIKTRGQQVTLSCSPISGHRSVSWYQQTPGQGLQFLFEYFSETQRNKGNFPGRFSGRQFSNSRSEMNVSTLELGDSALYLCASRSPGSEYNEQFFGPGTRLTVL.

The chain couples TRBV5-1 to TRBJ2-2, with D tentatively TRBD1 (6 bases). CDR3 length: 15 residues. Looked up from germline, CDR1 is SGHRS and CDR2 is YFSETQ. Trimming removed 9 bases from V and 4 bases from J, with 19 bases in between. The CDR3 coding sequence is TGCGCCACCCGTTCAGGGGCGGAAGGCACCGGGGAGCTGTTTTTT. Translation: CATRSGAEGTGELFF.

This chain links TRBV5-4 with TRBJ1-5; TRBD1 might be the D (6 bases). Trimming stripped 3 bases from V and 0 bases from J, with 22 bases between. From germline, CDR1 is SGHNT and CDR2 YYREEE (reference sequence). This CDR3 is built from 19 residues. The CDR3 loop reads CASSCVLSGDGGSNQPQHF. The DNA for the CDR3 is TGTGCCAGCAGCTGTGTGTTATCAGGGGATGGAGGTAGCAATCAGCCCCAGCATTTT.

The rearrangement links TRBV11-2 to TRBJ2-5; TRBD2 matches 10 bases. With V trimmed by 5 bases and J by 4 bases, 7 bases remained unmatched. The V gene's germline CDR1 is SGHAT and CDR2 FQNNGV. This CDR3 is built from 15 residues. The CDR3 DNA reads TGTGCCAGCAGCCCCGGGGTAGCGGGGGGAGAGACCCAGTACTTC. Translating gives CASSPGVAGGETQYF. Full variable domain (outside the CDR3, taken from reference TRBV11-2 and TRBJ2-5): EAGVAQSPRYKIIEKRQSVAFWCNPISGHATLYWYQQILGQGPKLLIQFQNNGVVDDSQLPKDRFSAERLKGVDSTLKIQPAKLEDSAVYLCASSPGVAGGETQYFGPGTRLLVL.

The CDR3 reads CASSRWGAQETQYF. Here the CDR3 DNA reads TGCGCCAGCAGCCGCTGGGGCGCGCAGGAGACCCAGTACTTC. This chain uses TRBV5-1 with TRBJ2-5; TRBD1 is a possible D gene (5 bases). The CDR3 is 14 amino acids. V lost 4 bases, J lost 5 bases, and 15 bases lay in between. Germline CDR1 is SGHRS and CDR2 is YFSETQ. The full variable domain, in which reference TRBV5-1 and TRBJ2-5 provide the parts outside the CDR3, is KAGVTQTPRYLIKTRGQQVTLSCSPISGHRSVSWYQQTPGQGLQFLFEYFSETQRNKGNFPGRFSGRQFSNSRSEMNVSTLELGDSALYLCASSRWGAQETQYFGPGTRLLVL.

CDR3 residues: CASSLTSANYGYTF. The CDR3 region has the DNA TGTGCCAGCAGTCTAACGTCGGCTAACTATGGCTACACCTTC. The rearrangement links TRBV27 to TRBJ1-2, with D hard to call. Germline CDR1 and CDR2: MNHEY and SMNVEV (reference sequence). V dropped 5 bases and J dropped 0 bases, with 10 bases sitting between them. The CDR3 consists of 14 residues.

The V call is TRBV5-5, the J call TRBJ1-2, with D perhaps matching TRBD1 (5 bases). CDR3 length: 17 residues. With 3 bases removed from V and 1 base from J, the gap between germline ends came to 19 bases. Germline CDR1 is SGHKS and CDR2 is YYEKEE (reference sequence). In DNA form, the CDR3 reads TGTGCCAGCAGCTCTAAGACTCAAGACAGAGATAACTATGGCTACACCTTC. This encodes CASSSKTQDRDNYGYTF.

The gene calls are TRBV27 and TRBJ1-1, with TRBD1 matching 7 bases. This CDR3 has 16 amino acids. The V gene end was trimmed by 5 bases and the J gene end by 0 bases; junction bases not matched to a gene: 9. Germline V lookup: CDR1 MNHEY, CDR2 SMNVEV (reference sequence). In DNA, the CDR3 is TGTGCCAGCAGTCCAGCGACAGGGAACATGAACACTGAAGCTTTCTTT. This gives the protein CASSPATGNMNTEAFF.

This CDR3 reads CASSLQGQGAEAFF. CDR3 nucleotide sequence: TGTGCCAGCAGCCTCCAGGGACAGGGGGCAGAAGCTTTCTTT. The chain links TRBV5-5 to TRBJ1-1; 12 positions match TRBD1. V lost 4 bases, J lost 8 bases, and 6 bases stayed unmatched. Germline CDR1 SGHKS, CDR2 YYEKEE (reference sequence). The CDR3 has 14 amino acids.

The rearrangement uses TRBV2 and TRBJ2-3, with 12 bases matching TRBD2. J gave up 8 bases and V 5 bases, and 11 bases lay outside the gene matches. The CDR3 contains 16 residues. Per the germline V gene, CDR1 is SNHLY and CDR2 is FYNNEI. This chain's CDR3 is CASSMTSGGGTGTQYF. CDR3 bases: TGTGCCAGCAGTATGACTAGCGGGGGCGGGACTGGTACGCAGTATTTT.

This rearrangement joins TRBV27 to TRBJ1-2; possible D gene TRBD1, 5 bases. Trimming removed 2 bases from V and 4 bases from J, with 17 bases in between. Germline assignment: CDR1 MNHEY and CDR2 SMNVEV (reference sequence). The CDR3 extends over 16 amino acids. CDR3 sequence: CASSLGGGRGSYGYTF. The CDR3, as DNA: TGTGCCAGCAGTTTAGGGGGGGGGAGGGGAAGCTATGGCTACACCTTC.

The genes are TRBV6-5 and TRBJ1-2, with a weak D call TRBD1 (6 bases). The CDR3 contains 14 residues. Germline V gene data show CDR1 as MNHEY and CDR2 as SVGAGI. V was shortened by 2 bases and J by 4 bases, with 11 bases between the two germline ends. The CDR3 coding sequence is TGTGCCAGCAGTTACGGGCGGGGGGCCTATGGCTACACCTTC. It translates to CASSYGRGAYGYTF.

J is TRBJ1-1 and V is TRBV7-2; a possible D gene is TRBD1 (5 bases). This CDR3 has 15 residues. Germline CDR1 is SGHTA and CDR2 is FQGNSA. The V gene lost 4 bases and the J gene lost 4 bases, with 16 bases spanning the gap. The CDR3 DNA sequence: TGTGCCAGCAGCTGGGCCGGGGGGGGTGGCACTGAAGCTTTCTTT. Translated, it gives CASSWAGGGGTEAFF.

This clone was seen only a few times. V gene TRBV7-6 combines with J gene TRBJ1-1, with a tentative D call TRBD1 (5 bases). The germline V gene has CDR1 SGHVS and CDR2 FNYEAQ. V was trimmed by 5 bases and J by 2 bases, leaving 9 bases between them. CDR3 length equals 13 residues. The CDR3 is CASSTTVNTEAFF. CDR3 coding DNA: TGTGCCAGCAGCACGACAGTTAACACTGAAGCTTTCTTT.

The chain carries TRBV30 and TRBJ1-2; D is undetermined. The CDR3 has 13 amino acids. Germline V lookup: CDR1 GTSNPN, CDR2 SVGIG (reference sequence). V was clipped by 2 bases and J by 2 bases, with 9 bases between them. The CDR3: CAWSREGNYGYTF. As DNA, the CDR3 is TGTGCCTGGAGTAGGGAGGGAAACTATGGCTACACCTTC.

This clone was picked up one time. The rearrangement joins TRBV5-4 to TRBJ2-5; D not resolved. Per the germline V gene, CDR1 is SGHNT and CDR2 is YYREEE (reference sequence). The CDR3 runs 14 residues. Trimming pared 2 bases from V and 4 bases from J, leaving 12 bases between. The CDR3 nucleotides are TGTGCCAGCAGCTTAGTGGCATCATCAGAGACCCAGTACTTC. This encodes CASSLVASSETQYF.

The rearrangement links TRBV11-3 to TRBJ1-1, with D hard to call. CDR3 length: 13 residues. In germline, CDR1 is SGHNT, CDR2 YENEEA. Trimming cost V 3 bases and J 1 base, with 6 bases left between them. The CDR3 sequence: CASSFSRNTEAFF. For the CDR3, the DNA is TGTGCCAGCAGCTTCTCCAGGAACACTGAAGCTTTCTTT.

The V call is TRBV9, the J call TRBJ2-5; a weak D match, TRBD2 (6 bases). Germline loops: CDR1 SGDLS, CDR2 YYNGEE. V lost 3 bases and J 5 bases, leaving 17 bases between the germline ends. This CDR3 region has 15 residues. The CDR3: CASSADAGRWETQYF. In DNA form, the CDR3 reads TGTGCCAGCAGCGCCGACGCGGGGCGCTGGGAGACCCAGTACTTC.

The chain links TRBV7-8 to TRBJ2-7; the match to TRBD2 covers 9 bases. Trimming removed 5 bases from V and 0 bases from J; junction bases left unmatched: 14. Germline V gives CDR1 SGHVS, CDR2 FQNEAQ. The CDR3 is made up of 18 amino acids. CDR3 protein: CASSRGGASGVSSYEQYF. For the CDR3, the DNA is TGTGCCAGCAGCCGAGGCGGGGCTAGCGGGGTTAGCTCCTACGAGCAGTACTTC.

The CDR3 region is CASSLGLAGGTQYF. Written as DNA, the CDR3 is TGTGCCAGCAGCTTAGGTCTAGCGGGGGGGACCCAGTACTTC. The rearrangement joins TRBV7-2 to TRBJ2-5; TRBD2 matches at 11 bases. The J segment lost 7 bases and the V segment lost 1 base, leaving 2 bases of the junction unmatched. The germline V gene has CDR1 SGHTA and CDR2 FQGNSA. This CDR3 contains 14 residues.

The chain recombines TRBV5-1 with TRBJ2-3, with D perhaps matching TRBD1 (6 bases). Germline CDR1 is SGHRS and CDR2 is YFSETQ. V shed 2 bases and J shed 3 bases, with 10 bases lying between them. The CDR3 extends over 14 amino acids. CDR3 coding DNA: TGCGCCAGCAGCTTATCAGGGGCGACAGATACGCAGTATTTT. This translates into CASSLSGATDTQYF. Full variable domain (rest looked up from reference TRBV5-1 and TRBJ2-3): KAGVTQTPRYLIKTRGQQVTLSCSPISGHRSVSWYQQTPGQGLQFLFEYFSETQRNKGNFPGRFSGRQFSNSRSEMNVSTLELGDSALYLCASSLSGATDTQYFGPGTRLTVL.

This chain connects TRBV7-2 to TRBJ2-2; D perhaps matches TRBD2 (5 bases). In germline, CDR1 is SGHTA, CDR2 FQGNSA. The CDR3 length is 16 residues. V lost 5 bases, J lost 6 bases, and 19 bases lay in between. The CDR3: CASSPSRVSTAGELFF. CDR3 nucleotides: TGTGCCAGCAGCCCGTCGAGGGTTTCTACCGCCGGGGAGCTGTTTTTT.

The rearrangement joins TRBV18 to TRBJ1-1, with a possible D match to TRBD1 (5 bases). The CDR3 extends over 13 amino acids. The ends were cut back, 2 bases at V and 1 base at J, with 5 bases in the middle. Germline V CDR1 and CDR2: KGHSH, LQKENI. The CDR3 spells CASSPRGNTEAFF. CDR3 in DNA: TGTGCCAGCTCACCAAGGGGGAACACTGAAGCTTTCTTT. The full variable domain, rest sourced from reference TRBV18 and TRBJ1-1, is NAGVMQNPRHLVRRRGQEARLRCSPMKGHSHVYWYRQLPEEGLKFMVYLQKENIIDESGMPKERFSAEFPKEGPSILRIQQVVRGDSAAYFCASSPRGNTEAFFGQGTRLTVV.